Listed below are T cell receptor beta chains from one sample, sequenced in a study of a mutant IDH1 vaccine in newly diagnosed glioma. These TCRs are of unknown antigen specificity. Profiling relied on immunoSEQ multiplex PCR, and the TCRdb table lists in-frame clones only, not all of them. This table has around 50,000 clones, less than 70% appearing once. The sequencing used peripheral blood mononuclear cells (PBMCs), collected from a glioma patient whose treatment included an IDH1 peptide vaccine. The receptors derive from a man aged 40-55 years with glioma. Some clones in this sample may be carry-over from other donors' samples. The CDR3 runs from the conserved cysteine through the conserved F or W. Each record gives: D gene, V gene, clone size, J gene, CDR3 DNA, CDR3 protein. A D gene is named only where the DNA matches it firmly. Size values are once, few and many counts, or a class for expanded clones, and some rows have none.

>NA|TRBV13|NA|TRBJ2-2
TGTGCCAGCAGCTTAATGGAGAGGGCGAACACCGGGGAGCTGTTTTTT
CASSLMERANTGELFF
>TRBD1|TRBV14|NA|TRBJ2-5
TGTGCCAGCAGCCAAGTGAGGGACAGGGATGTGGAGACCCAGTACTTC
CASSQVRDRDVETQYF
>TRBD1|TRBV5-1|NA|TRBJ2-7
TGCGCCAGCAGCTGGCGACAGGGCTACGAGCAGTACTTC
CASSWRQGYEQYF
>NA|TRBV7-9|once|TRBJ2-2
TGTGCCAGCCCTCTTGAACAGGGATTTCCCGGGGAGCTGTTTTTT
CASPLEQGFPGELFF
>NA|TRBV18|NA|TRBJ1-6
TGTGCCAGCTCACTAAAGACAGATAATTCACCCCTCCACTTT
CASSLKTDNSPLHF
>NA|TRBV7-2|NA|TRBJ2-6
TGTGCCAGCAGCTTAGAGGGGACTGGGGCCAACGTCCTGACTTTC
CASSLEGTGANVLTF
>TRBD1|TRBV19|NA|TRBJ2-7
TGTGCCAGTAGGGGGACAGGAACCTACGAGCAGTACTTC
CASRGTGTYEQYF
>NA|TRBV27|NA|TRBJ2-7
TGTGCCAGCAGTCTATCCCACTCCTACGAGCAGTACTTC
CASSLSHSYEQYF
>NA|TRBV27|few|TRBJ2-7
TGTGCCAGCAGTTTTGGGAACGAGCAGTACTTC
CASSFGNEQYF
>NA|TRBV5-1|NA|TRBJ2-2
TGCGCCAGCAGCTGGAGTCCCGGGGAGCTGTTTTTT
CASSWSPGELFF
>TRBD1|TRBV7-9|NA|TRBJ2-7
TGTGCCAGCAGCACACACTCCGGGACAGGGTTCTACGAGCAGTACTTC
CASSTHSGTGFYEQYF
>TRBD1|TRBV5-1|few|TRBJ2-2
TGCGCCAGCAGCTTGAGCCCGGGACAGGGGGCCGGGGAGCTGTTTTTT
CASSLSPGQGAGELFF
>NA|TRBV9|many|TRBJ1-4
TGTGCCAGCAGCGTAGGTCAGGGAGGCGAAAAACTGTTTTTT
CASSVGQGGEKLFF
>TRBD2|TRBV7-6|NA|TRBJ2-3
TGTGCCAGCAGCAGCTTAGCGGGGGGACGCACAGATACGCAGTATTTT
CASSSLAGGRTDTQYF
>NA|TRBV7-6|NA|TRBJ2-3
TGTGCCAGCAGCTTAGGGGTGTCTAGCACAGATACGCAGTATTTT
CASSLGVSSTDTQYF
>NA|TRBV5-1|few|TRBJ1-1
TGCGCCAGCAGCTTCCGGGACACTGAAGCTTTCTTT
CASSFRDTEAFF
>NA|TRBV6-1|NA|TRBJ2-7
TGTGCCAGCAGTGATATATTTGGGTACGAGCAGTACTTC
CASSDIFGYEQYF
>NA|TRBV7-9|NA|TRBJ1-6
TGTGCCAGCAGCTTAGCGGGGCCTGATCCCCTCCACTTT
CASSLAGPDPLHF
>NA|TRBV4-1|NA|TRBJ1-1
TGCGCCAGCAGCCAAAGGTCCGGGAACACTGAAGCTTTCTTT
CASSQRSGNTEAFF
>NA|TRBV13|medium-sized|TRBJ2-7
TGTGCCAGCAGCCCCGTAGGCGGTGCTTACGAGCAGTACTTC
CASSPVGGAYEQYF
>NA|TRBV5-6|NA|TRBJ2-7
TGTGCCAGCAGCAGCGACACCTACGAGCAGTACTTC
CASSSDTYEQYF
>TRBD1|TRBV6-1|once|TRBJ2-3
TGTGCCAGCAGTGAAGGTAAATGGGGACAGTCGGACTCTAGCACAGATACGCAGTATTTT
CASSEGKWGQSDSSTDTQYF
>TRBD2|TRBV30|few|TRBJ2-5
TGTGCCTGGAGTGATCCAGCGGGGGGGCAAGAGACCCAGTACTTC
CAWSDPAGGQETQYF
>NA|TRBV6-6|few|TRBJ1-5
TGTGCCAGCAGTTACTCAGGGGACAACAATCAGCCCCAGCATTTT
CASSYSGDNNQPQHF
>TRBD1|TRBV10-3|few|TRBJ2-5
TGTGCCATCAGTACAGGGGCAACACAGGGGGAGACCCAGTACTTC
CAISTGATQGETQYF
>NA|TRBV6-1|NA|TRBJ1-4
TGTGCCAGCACCCCGGGACCTGCGACCCGGGAAAAACTGTTTTTT
CASTPGPATREKLFF
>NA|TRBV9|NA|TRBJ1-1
TGTGCCAGCAGCGTAGTCCCGAACACTGAAGCTTTCTTT
CASSVVPNTEAFF
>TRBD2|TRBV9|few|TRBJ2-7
TGTGCCAGCAGCCCTCCCTGGTCGGCGCGGGGGGCGATGGTCCACGAGCAGTACTTC
CASSPPWSARGAMVHEQYF
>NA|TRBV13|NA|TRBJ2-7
TGTGCCAGCAGCTCTGACCAGGGGATGGAGCAGTACTTC
CASSSDQGMEQYF
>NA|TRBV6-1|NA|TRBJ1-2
TGTGCCAGCAGTGAACCCGAGCGGAGCTACACCTTC
CASSEPERSYTF
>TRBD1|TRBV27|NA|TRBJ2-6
TGTGCCAGCAGCTTCGGACAGGGTTTCGGCTCTGGGGCCAACGTCCTGACTTTC
CASSFGQGFGSGANVLTF
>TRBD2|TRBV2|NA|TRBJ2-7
TGTGCCAGCAGAACCGGGACTAGCGACCACGAGCAGTACTTC
CASRTGTSDHEQYF
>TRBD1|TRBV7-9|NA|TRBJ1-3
TGTGCCAGCAGCTTAGGGGACAGGGCCTCTGGAAACACCATATATTTT
CASSLGDRASGNTIYF
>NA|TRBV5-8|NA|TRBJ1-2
TGTGCCAGCAGCTTGGCATACGGACACTATGGCTACACCTTC
CASSLAYGHYGYTF
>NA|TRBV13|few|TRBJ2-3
TGTGCCAGCAGCCTCTCGGGGGTAGATACGCAGTATTTT
CASSLSGVDTQYF
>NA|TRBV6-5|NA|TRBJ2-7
TGTGCCAGCAGTGACCTGGGGGCCGAGCAGTACTTC
CASSDLGAEQYF
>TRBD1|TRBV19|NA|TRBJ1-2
TGTGCCAGTCACTCTGGTGACAGGGGCTATGGCTACACCTTC
CASHSGDRGYGYTF
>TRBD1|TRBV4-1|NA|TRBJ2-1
TGCGCCAGCAGCCCTGGACAGGGGGCGAGATATGAGCAGTTCTTC
CASSPGQGARYEQFF
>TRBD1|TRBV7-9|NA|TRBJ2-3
TGTGCCAGCAGCTCCCCACAGGGGGCAGGCACAGATACGCAGTATTTT
CASSSPQGAGTDTQYF
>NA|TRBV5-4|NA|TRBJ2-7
TGTGCCAGCAGCTTGGAGATTTGGTCCTACGAGCAGTACTTC
CASSLEIWSYEQYF
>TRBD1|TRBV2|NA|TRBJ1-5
TGTGCCACAACCAGGGGGGGAGGAGGGGGTAGGCCCCAGCATTTT
CATTRGGGGGRPQHF
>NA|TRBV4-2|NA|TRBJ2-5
TGTGCCAGCAGCCAAGATTACGCAGGGCTGAGTCGAGAGACCCAGTACTTC
CASSQDYAGLSRETQYF
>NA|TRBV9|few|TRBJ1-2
TGTGCCAGCAGCGTAGACCTTGTCGCCTATGGCTACACCTTC
CASSVDLVAYGYTF
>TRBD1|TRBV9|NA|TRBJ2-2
TGTGCCAGCAGCGTAGTAGACAGGGGCACCGGGGAGCTGTTTTTT
CASSVVDRGTGELFF
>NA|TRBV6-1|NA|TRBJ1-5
TGTGCCAGCAGGGAGATGGGCAATCAGCCCCAGCATTTT
CASREMGNQPQHF
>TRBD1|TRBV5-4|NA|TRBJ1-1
TGTGCCAGCGGGACAGGGAACACTGAAGCTTTCTTT
CASGTGNTEAFF
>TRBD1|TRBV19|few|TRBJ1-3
TGTGCCAGTAGCCGCTTAAACAGGGGCCCAGATGGAAACACCATATATTTT
CASSRLNRGPDGNTIYF
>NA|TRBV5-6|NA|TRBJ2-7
TGTGCCAGCAGCTTGCCTGGGGGCGGCGAGCAGTACTTC
CASSLPGGGEQYF
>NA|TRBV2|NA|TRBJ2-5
TGTGCCAGCAGCGAGGGTGTGACCCAGTACTTC
CASSEGVTQYF
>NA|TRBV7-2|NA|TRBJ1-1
TGTGCCAGCAGTCGGTCCACGAACACTGAAGCTTTCTTT
CASSRSTNTEAFF
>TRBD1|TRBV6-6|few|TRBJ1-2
TGTGCCAGCAGTTACTCTTTTTCGGACAGGGTTGGCTACACCTTC
CASSYSFSDRVGYTF
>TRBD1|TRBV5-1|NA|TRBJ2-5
TGCGCCAGCAGCTCACAGGGGGTCCAAGAGACCCAGTACTTC
CASSSQGVQETQYF
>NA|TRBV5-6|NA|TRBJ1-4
TGTGCCAGCAGCCCCCAACAGGCGACGGGAGAAAAACTGTTTTTT
CASSPQQATGEKLFF
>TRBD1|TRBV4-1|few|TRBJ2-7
TGCGCCAGCAGCCAAGGAGGGGGCACTAAGTACGAGCAGTACTTC
CASSQGGGTKYEQYF
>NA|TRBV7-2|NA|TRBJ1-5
TGTGCCAGCAGCTTTACAGGACTCAATCAGCCCCAGCATTTT
CASSFTGLNQPQHF
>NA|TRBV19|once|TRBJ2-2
TGTGCCAGTCGAGACAGAGTACACACCGGGGAGCTGTTTTTT
CASRDRVHTGELFF
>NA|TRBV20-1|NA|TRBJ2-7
TGCAGTGCTAGAGGTCGTTACGAGCAGTACTTC
CSARGRYEQYF
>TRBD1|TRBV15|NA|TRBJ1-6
TGTGCCACCAGCACTGGACAGGGCAGTTCACCCCTCCACTTT
CATSTGQGSSPLHF